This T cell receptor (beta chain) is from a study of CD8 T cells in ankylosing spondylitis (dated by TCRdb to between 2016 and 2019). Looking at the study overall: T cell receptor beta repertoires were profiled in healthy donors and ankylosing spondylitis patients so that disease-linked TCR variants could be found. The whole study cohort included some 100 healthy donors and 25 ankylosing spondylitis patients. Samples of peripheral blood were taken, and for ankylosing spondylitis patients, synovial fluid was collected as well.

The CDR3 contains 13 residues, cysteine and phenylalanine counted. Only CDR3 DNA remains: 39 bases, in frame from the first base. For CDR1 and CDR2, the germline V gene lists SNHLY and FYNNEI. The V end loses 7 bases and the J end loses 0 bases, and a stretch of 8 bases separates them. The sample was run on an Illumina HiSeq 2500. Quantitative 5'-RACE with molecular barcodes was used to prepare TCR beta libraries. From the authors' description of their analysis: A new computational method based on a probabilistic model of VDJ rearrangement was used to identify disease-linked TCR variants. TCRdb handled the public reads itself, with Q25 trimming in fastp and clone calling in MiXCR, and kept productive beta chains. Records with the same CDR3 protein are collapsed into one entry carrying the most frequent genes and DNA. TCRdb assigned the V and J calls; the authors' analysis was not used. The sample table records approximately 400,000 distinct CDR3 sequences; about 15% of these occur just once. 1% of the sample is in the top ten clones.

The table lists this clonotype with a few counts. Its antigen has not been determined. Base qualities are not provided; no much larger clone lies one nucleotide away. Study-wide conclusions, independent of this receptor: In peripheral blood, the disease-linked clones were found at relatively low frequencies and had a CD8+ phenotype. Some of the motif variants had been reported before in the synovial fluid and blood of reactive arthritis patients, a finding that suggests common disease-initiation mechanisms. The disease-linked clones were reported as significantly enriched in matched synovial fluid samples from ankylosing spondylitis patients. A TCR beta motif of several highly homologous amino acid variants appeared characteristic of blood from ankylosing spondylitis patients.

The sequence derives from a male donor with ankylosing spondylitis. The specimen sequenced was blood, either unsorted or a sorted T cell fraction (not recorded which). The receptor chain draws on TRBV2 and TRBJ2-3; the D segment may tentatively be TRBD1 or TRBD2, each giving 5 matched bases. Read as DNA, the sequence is TGTGCCAGCACCTGGGACAGCACAGATACGCAGTATTTT. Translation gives CASTWDSTDTQYF.